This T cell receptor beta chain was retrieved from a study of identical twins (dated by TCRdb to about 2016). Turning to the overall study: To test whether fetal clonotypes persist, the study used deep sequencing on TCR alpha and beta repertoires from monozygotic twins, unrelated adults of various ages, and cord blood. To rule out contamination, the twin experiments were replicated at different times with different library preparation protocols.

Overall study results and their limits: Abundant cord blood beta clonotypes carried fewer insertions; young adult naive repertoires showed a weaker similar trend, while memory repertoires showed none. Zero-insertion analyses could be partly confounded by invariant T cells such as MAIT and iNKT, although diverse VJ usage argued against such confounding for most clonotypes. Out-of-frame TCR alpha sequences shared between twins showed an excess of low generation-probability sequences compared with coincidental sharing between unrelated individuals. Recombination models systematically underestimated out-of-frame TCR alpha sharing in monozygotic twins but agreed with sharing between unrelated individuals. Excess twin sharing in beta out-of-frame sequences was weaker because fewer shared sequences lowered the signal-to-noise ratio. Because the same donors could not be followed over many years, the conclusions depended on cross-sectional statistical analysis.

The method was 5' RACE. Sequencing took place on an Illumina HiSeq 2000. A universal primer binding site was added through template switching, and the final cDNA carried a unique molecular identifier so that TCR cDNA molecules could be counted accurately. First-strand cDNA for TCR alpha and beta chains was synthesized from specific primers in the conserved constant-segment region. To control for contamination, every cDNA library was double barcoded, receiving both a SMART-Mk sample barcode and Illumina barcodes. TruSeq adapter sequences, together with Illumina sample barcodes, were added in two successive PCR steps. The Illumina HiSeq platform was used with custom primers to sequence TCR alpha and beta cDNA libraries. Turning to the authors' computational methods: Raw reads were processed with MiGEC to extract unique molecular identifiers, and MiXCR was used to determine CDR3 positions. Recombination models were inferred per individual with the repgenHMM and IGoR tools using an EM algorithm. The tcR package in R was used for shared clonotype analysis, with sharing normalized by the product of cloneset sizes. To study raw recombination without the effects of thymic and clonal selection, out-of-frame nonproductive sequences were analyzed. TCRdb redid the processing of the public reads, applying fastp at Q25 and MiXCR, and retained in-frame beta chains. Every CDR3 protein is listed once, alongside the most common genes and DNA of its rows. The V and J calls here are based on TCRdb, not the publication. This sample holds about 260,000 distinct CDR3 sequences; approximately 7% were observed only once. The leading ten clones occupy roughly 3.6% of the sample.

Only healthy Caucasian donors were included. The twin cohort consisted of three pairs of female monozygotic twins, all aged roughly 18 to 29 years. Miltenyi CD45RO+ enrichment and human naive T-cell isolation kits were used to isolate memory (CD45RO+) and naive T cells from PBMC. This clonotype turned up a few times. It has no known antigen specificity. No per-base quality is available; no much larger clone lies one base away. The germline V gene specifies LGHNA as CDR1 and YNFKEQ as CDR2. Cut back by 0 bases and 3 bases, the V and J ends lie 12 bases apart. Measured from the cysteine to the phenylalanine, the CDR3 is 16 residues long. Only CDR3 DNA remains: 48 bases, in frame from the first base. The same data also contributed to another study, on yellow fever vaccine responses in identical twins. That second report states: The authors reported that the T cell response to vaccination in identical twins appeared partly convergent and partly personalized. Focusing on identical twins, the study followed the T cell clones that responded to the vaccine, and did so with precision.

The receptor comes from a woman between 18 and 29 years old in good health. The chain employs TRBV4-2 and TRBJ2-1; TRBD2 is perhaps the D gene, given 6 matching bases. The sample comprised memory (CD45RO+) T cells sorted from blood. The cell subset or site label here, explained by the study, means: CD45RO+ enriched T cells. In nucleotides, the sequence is TGTGCCAGCAGCCAAGATTGGGGCGGGAACTACAATGAGCAGTTCTTC. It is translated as CASSQDWGGNYNEQFF.